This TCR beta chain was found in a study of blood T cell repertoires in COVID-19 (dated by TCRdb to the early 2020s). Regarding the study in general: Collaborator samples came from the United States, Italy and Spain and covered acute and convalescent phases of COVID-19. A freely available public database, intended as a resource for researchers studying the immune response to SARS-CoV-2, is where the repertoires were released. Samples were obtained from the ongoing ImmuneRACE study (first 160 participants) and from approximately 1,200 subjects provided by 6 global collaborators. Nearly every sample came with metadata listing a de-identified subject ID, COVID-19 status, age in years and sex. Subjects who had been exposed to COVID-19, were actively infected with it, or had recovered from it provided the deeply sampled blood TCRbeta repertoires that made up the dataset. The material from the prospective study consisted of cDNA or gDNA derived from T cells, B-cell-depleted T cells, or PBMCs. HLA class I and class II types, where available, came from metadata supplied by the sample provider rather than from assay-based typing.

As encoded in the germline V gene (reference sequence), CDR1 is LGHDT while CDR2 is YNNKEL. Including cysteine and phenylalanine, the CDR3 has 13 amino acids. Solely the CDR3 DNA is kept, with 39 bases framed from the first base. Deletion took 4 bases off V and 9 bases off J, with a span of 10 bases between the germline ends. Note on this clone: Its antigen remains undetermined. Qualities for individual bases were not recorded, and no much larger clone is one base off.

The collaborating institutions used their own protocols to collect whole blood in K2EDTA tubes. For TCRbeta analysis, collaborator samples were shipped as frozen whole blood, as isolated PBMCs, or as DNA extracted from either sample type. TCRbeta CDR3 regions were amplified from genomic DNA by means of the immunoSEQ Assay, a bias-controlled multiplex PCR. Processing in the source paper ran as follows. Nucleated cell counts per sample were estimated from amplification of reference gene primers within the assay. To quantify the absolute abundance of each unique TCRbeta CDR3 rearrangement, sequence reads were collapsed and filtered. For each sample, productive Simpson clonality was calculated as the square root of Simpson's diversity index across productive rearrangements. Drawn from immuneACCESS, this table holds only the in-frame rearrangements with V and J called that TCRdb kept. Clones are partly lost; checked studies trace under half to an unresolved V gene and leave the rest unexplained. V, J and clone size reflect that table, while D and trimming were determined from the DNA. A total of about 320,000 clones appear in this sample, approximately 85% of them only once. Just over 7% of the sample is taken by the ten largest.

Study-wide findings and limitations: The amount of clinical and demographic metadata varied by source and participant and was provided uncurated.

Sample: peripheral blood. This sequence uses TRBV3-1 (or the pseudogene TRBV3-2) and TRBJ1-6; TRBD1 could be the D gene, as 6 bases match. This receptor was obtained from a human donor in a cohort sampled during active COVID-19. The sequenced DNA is TGTGCCAGCAGCCTCGGACAGCCTTCACCCCTCCACTTT. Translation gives CASSLGQPSPLHF.